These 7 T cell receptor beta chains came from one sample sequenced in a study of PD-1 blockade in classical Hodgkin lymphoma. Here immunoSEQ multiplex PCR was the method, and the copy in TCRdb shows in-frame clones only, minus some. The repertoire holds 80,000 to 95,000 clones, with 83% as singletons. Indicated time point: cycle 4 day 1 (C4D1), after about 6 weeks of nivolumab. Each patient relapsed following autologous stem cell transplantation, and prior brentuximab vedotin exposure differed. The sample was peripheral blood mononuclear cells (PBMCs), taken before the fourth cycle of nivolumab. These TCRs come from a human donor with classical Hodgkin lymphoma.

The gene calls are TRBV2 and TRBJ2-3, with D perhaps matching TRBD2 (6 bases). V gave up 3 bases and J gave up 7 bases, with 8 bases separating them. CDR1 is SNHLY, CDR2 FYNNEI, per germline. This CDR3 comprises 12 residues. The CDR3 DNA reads TGTGCCAGCAGTGAGCGGGGAAATACGCAGTATTTT. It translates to CASSERGNTQYF.

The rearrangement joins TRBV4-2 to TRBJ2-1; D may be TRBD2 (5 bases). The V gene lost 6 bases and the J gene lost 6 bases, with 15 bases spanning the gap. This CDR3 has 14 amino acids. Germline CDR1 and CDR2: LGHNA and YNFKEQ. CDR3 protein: CASSPPGLPNEQFF. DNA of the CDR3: TGTGCCAGCAGTCCGCCTGGACTCCCCAATGAGCAGTTCTTC.

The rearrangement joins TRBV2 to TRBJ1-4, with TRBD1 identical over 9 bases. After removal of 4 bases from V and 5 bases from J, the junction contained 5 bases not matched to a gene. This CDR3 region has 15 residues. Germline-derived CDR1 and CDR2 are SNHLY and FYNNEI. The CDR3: CASSGQGGQNEKLFF. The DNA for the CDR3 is TGTGCCAGCAGTGGACAGGGGGGGCAGAATGAAAAACTGTTTTTT.

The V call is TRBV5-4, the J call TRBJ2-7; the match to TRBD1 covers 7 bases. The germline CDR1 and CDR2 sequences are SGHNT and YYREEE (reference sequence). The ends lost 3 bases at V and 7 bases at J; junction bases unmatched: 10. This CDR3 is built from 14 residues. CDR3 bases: TGTGCCAGCAGCTCCAAAACAGGGGTGGGGGAGCAGTACTTC. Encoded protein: CASSSKTGVGEQYF.

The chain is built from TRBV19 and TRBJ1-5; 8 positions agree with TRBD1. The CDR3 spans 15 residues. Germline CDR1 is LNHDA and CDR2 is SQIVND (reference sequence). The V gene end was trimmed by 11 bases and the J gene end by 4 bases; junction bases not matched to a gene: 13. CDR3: CASKDRAGRNQPQHF. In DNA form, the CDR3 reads TGTGCCTCCAAGGACAGGGCGGGAAGAAATCAGCCCCAGCATTTT.

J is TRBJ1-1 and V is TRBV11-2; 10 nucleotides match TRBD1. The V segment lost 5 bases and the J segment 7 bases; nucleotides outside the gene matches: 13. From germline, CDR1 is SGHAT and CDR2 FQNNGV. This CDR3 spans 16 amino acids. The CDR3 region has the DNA TGTGCCAGCAGCCCAAATTGGGGGACAGGGGAGTTTGAAGCTTTCTTT. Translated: CASSPNWGTGEFEAFF. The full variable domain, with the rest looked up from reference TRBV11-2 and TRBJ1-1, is EAGVAQSPRYKIIEKRQSVAFWCNPISGHATLYWYQQILGQGPKLLIQFQNNGVVDDSQLPKDRFSAERLKGVDSTLKIQPAKLEDSAVYLCASSPNWGTGEFEAFFGQGTRLTVV.

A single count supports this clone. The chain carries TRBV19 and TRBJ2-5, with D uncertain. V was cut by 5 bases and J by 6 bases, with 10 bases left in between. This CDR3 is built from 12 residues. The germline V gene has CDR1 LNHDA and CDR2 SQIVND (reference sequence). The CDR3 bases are TGTGCCAGTAGTGCCCCCCCCAAGACCCAGTACTTC. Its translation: CASSAPPKTQYF.